This TCR beta chain was obtained from a study of cytomegalovirus exposure and HLA in healthy donors. The overall study: An early data release held 80 million or so unique TCRs from HLA-typed donors. Findings and limits, study-wide: Earlier analysis found most TCR beta V segments productive about 90% or about 30% of the time.

PCR used 60 Vbeta primers and 13 Jbeta primers. Per the study methods: Per a later analysis, the number of unique TCR beta chains was roughly 80 million, of which 9 million to 14 million were shared. Sequencing used immunoSEQ multiplex PCR; TCRdb keeps in-frame clones, though not all of them. Clone size and V and J calls were adopted from that table, with D and trimming inferred from the DNA. The sample comprises about 150,000 clones, around 79% of which are singletons, and around 6.6% rests with the top ten. The CDR3 sequence is 13 residues long. Trimming at V came to 6 bases and at J to 4 bases, leaving 5 bases not matched to a gene. Germline loops: CDR1 MNHEY, CDR2 SMNVEV (reference sequence). On this clone itself: What it recognizes is unknown.

The origin of this receptor is a man aged 45-60 years in good health and CMV-seropositive. What was sequenced was PBMCs. V is TRBV27 and J is TRBJ1-1, with 7 bases matching TRBD1. The CDR3, as DNA: TGTGCCAGCAGCCGTGGGACAGCCACTGAAGCTTTCTTT. It yields the protein CASSRGTATEAFF.